The rows below give T cell receptor beta chains drawn from one sample of a study of shared clonotypes between healthy human individuals. This table comes from immunoSEQ multiplex PCR, and its TCRdb copy is limited to in-frame clones, with some not included. The data show around 2,000,000 clones, approximately 94% seen once. Sequenced: naive CD8+ T cells sorted from blood. The receptors originated from a man aged 18 to 30 in good health. CDR3s include the opening cysteine and the closing phenylalanine or tryptophan. A D gene is named only where the DNA matches it firmly. Clone size is not always given. Where it is, it says once, few, many or a class for expanded clones.

size | J | V | D | CDR3 | DNA
- | TRBJ1-2 | TRBV6-6 | TRBD1 | CASSQDRGSLGYTF | TGTGCCAGCAGTCAGGACAGGGGCAGTCTTGGCTACACCTTC
- | TRBJ1-1 | TRBV27 | TRBD1 | CASSTGGHTEAFF | TGTGCCAGCAGTACAGGGGGGCATACTGAAGCTTTCTTT
- | TRBJ1-2 | TRBV4-1 | - | CASSQESWDDNYGYTF | TGCGCCAGCAGCCAAGAGTCTTGGGACGACAACTATGGCTACACCTTC
- | TRBJ1-2 | TRBV10-2 | TRBD1 | CASSGQGYGYTF | TGCGCCAGCAGTGGACAGGGCTATGGCTACACCTTC
- | TRBJ2-7 | TRBV7-6 | TRBD2 | CASSSRTSGVGEQYF | TGTGCCAGCAGTTCTAGGACTAGTGGGGTCGGCGAGCAGTACTTC
- | TRBJ2-2 | TRBV7-3 | - | CASSLVGGAHTGELFF | TGTGCCAGCAGCTTAGTCGGGGGTGCCCACACCGGGGAGCTGTTTTTT
- | TRBJ2-2 | TRBV4-1 | TRBD2 | CASSQEALAGGKTGELFF | TGCGCCAGCAGCCAAGAGGCACTAGCGGGGGGAAAGACCGGGGAGCTGTTTTTT
- | TRBJ1-2 | TRBV27 | TRBD1 | CASRGRTGVDGYTF | TGTGCCAGCAGAGGCCGTACAGGGGTAGATGGCTACACCTTC
- | TRBJ2-3 | TRBV5-5 | - | CASSLNQYTDTQYF | TGTGCCAGCAGCTTGAACCAGTACACAGATACGCAGTATTTT
- | TRBJ1-1 | TRBV10-2 | TRBD1 | CASSGLGDSRNTEAFF | TGCGCCAGCAGTGGTCTTGGGGACAGCCGAAACACTGAAGCTTTCTTT
- | TRBJ2-3 | TRBV4-3 | TRBD1 | CASSQGDSHTDTQYF | TGCGCCAGCAGCCAAGGGGACAGCCACACAGATACGCAGTATTTT
- | TRBJ1-3 | TRBV4-3 | - | CASSQVPLDSVGNTIYF | TGCGCCAGCAGCCAAGTACCCCTGGACAGCGTTGGAAACACCATATATTTT
- | TRBJ2-5 | TRBV28 | TRBD2 | CASSPPYGAGGYQETQYF | TGTGCCAGCTCGCCCCCCTATGGGGCGGGGGGGTACCAAGAGACCCAGTACTTC
- | TRBJ2-1 | TRBV6-5 | TRBD1 | CASRTGTAAYNEQFF | TGTGCCAGCAGAACCGGGACAGCCGCCTACAATGAGCAGTTCTTC
- | TRBJ2-2 | TRBV4-2 | TRBD2 | CASSQLASGGGAGELFF | TGTGCCAGCAGCCAGTTGGCTAGCGGGGGAGGGGCCGGGGAGCTGTTTTTT
- | TRBJ2-3 | TRBV11-2 | - | CASSPLGGVADTQYF | TGTGCCAGCAGCCCCCTAGGGGGTGTAGCAGATACGCAGTATTTT
- | TRBJ2-5 | TRBV25-1 | - | CASSLGAGETQYF | TGTGCCAGCAGTTTGGGGGCGGGAGAGACCCAGTACTTC
- | TRBJ1-3 | TRBV27 | - | CASSPLPGAGNTIYF | TGTGCCAGCAGTCCTCTTCCGGGGGCTGGAAACACCATATATTTT
- | TRBJ1-1 | TRBV4-2 | - | CASSQGTGATEAFF | TGTGCCAGCAGCCAAGGAACGGGAGCCACTGAAGCTTTCTTT
- | TRBJ2-1 | TRBV10-3 | TRBD2 | CAISERGTSGIPAGEQFF | TGTGCCATCAGTGAGAGGGGGACTAGCGGGATCCCTGCGGGTGAGCAGTTCTTC
- | TRBJ2-3 | TRBV27 | - | CASSHPTPTTSNTDTQYF | TGTGCCAGCAGTCACCCCACCCCCACGACAAGCAACACAGATACGCAGTATTTT
- | TRBJ2-7 | TRBV19 | TRBD1 | CASKDWGQGDSLWYF | TGTGCCAGTAAGGATTGGGGACAGGGGGACTCTCTTTGGTACTTC
- | TRBJ1-5 | TRBV28 | - | CASLGGNQPQHF | TGTGCCAGCCTAGGGGGGAATCAGCCCCAGCATTTT
- | TRBJ2-1 | TRBV11-2 | TRBD2 | CASSLTSGGTREQFF | TGTGCCAGCAGCCTAACTAGCGGGGGGACCCGAGAGCAGTTCTTC
- | TRBJ2-7 | TRBV18 | - | CASSPSNSEQYF | TGTGCCAGCTCACCAAGCAACTCCGAGCAGTACTTC
once | TRBJ2-7 | TRBV29-1 | TRBD1 | CSVESGQGAGEQYF | TGCAGCGTTGAGTCGGGACAGGGAGCGGGCGAGCAGTACTTC
- | TRBJ2-3 | TRBV6-5 | TRBD2 | CASSPSGASTDTQYF | TGTGCCAGCAGTCCTAGCGGGGCTAGCACAGATACGCAGTATTTT
- | TRBJ2-7 | TRBV29-1 | TRBD2 | CSVEDPWAAGGFREQYF | TGCAGCGTTGAAGATCCATGGGCAGCGGGGGGCTTTCGGGAGCAGTACTTC
- | TRBJ1-1 | TRBV2 | TRBD1 | CATTDRLFTEAFF | TGTGCCACCACGGACAGGCTTTTCACTGAAGCTTTCTTT
few | TRBJ2-1 | TRBV5-4 | - | CASSQDLSSYNEQFF | TGTGCCAGCAGCCAAGACTTGAGCTCCTACAATGAGCAGTTCTTC
- | TRBJ1-6 | TRBV5-1 | - | CASGLQDYNSPLHF | TGCGCCAGCGGCCTTCAGGATTATAATTCACCCCTCCACTTT
- | TRBJ2-7 | TRBV28 | TRBD1 | CASSWDRSSYEQYF | TGTGCCAGCAGCTGGGACAGGAGCTCCTACGAGCAGTACTTC
- | TRBJ2-1 | TRBV9 | - | CASSTSRQSSYNEQFF | TGTGCCAGCAGCACCTCGAGACAGTCTTCCTACAATGAGCAGTTCTTC
once | TRBJ2-7 | TRBV4-3 | TRBD1 | CASSHGTGFSYEQYF | TGCGCCAGCAGCCACGGGACAGGGTTCTCCTACGAGCAGTACTTC
- | TRBJ1-4 | TRBV9 | - | CASSLGTVSNEKLFF | TGTGCCAGCAGCCTCGGGACGGTCTCTAATGAAAAACTGTTTTTT
- | TRBJ1-1 | TRBV28 | - | CASSFLQGLSTEAFF | TGTGCCAGCAGTTTTCTACAGGGCCTTTCCACTGAAGCTTTCTTT
- | TRBJ2-5 | TRBV29-1 | - | CSVALSVQETQYF | TGCAGCGTTGCCCTTTCAGTCCAAGAGACCCAGTACTTC
once | TRBJ1-1 | TRBV2 | - | CASSEGQYTEAFF | TGTGCCAGCAGTGAGGGTCAATACACTGAAGCTTTCTTT
- | TRBJ1-3 | TRBV7-2 | - | CASSLEGLGGASGNTIYF | TGTGCCAGCAGCTTAGAAGGGTTAGGAGGGGCCTCTGGAAACACCATATATTTT
- | TRBJ2-2 | TRBV18 | - | CASSPGRGGELFF | TGTGCCAGCTCCCCCGGCCGAGGCGGGGAGCTGTTTTTT
- | TRBJ2-1 | TRBV2 | TRBD2 | CASKSHAGTSAYNEQFF | TGTGCCAGCAAAAGCCATGCCGGGACTAGCGCCTACAATGAGCAGTTCTTC